This T cell receptor beta chain emerged from a study of OX40 agonist ivuxolimab in advanced cancers. General study results and limits: Compared with others, partial responders at 0.1-3.0 mg/kg displayed clonal expansion among the lowest.

Some clones are missing from TCRdb's copy, which holds only in-frame ones; the method was immunoSEQ multiplex PCR. The repertoire holds 40,000 to 45,000 clones, 85% to 90% seen once, with about 6.3% in the top ten. Points on this clone: The target antigen is unknown.

This TCR derives from an adult with an advanced solid tumor such as melanoma, head and neck, liver or kidney cancer. The source was CD4+ or CD8+ T cells sorted from blood, collected in a trial of the OX40 agonist ivuxolimab.

The CDR3 loop reads CASSQTPGGGAAFF. For the CDR3, the DNA is TGTGCCAGCAGTCAAACCCCAGGCGGGGGGGCAGCTTTCTTT. This chain joins TRBV6-6 and TRBJ1-1, with D perhaps TRBD1 (6 bases). Germline CDR1 is MNHNY and CDR2 is SVGAGI (reference sequence). The germline V and J ends were trimmed by 5 bases and 10 bases, with 20 bases remaining between them. The CDR3 is made up of 14 amino acids.